These T cell receptor beta chains were read from a single sample in a study of blood T cell repertoires in COVID-19. Measured with immunoSEQ multiplex PCR; TCRdb has only the in-frame clones, and not every one. The sample records 150,000 or so clones, roughly four fifths being singletons. Sequencing used peripheral blood. These receptors all stem from a human donor with acute or convalescent COVID-19. The donor label of this sample is uncertain. The CDR3 runs from the conserved cysteine through the conserved F or W. The size field is filled for only some rows; it gives once, few, many or a size class.

j_call v_call clone_size cdr3_aa
TRBJ1-2 TRBV5-1 . CASSKDGSYGYTF
TRBJ1-1 TRBV7-9 . CASSFPGQANTEAFF
TRBJ1-5 TRBV4-2 once CASSPFGRGHQPQHF
TRBJ2-7 TRBV11-1 . CASSSPGHNSYEQYF
TRBJ2-3 TRBV30 . CACTSGQVTDTQYF
TRBJ1-6 TRBV6-1 . CASSDPRGGNSPLHF
TRBJ2-7 TRBV25-1 . CASSDTGPYEQYF
TRBJ1-2 TRBV7-2 . CASSSAGDGDYGYTF
TRBJ2-7 TRBV19 . CASTDRQGATLQYF
TRBJ1-5 TRBV4-1 . CASSHILRGLSQPQHF
TRBJ2-7 TRBV18 . CASSRKVAGPYEQYF
TRBJ2-3 TRBV7-9 few CASSPNDPLLAGGTDTQYF
TRBJ1-4 TRBV4-1 . CASSLTGTGGGKEKLFF
TRBJ2-3 TRBV3-1/TRBV3-2 . CASSHRDRVRVDTQYF
TRBJ2-7 TRBV10-2 . CASLAGVYEQYF
TRBJ1-2 TRBV19 . CASSIDPEVYGYTF
TRBJ1-3 TRBV5-5 once CASSLGDNGNTIYF
TRBJ2-7 TRBV5-1 . CASSWTGPRDEQYF
TRBJ1-2 TRBV2 . CASSEALGGGGLGYTF
TRBJ1-2 TRBV6-5 . CASSYLYPGGMSGYTF
TRBJ2-1 TRBV29-1 . CSLTPDSRYDNEQFF
TRBJ1-1 TRBV7-2 . CATSFSPGGYTEAFF
TRBJ1-1 TRBV6-5 . CASSYGGSLNTEAFF
TRBJ1-1 TRBV3-1/TRBV3-2 . CASSQDRGVADTEAFF
TRBJ1-5 TRBV4-1 . CASSQVGQGENQPQHF
TRBJ1-5 TRBV12-3/TRBV12-4 . CASRGDSYQPQHF
TRBJ1-2 TRBV5-5 . CASSSDRNMVGYTF
TRBJ2-4 TRBV29-1 . CSVRGREAKNIQYF
TRBJ2-7 TRBV30 . CAWSRDSFYEQYF
TRBJ1-1 TRBV4-1 . CASSLGVIYTEAFF
TRBJ2-3 TRBV7-2 . CASSFGAGGGADTQYF
TRBJ1-1 TRBV18 . CASSGLGVGGEAFF
TRBJ1-2 TRBV2 . CASSVTGQGARGYTF
TRBJ2-1 TRBV11-2 . CASSERPRGLVGNEQFF
TRBJ2-1 TRBV20-1 . CSARVRDEQFF
TRBJ2-3 TRBV6-4 . CASSEQGGTDTQYF
TRBJ1-5 TRBV12-3/TRBV12-4 . CASSGGGNQPQHF
TRBJ1-2 TRBV19 . CASSITGYGYTF
TRBJ2-7 TRBV7-9 . CASSFARGPGDEQYF
TRBJ1-4 TRBV11-2 . CASSPGTANEKLFF
TRBJ2-7 TRBV24-1 few CATSDLDRGSYEQYF
TRBJ1-5 TRBV5-6 . CASSSRGGLNQPQHF
TRBJ1-2 TRBV18 few CASSPSSGSGYGYTF
TRBJ2-5 TRBV2 . CASRATSRETQYF
TRBJ2-1 TRBV5-1 . CASSLGQIGYSEQFF
TRBJ1-6 TRBV28 . CASRRQGAYNSPLHF
TRBJ2-2 TRBV7-9 . CASSLGGGPTGELFF
TRBJ1-1 TRBV5-1 . CASSSLQGTEAFF
TRBJ2-2 TRBV19 . CASSIGAGTGELFF
TRBJ1-1 TRBV19 few CASSIDNWLMGGEAFF
TRBJ2-5 TRBV5-4 . CASSPPGIGSETQYF
TRBJ1-1 TRBV6-5 . CASSYSKGTGVPEAFF